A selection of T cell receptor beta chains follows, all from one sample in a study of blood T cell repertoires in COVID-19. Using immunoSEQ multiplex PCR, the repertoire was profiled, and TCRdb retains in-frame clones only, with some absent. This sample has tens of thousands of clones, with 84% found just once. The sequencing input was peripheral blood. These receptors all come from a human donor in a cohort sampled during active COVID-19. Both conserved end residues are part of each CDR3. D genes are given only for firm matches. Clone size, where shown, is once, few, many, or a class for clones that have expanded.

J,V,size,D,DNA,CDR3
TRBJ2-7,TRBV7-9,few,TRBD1,TGTGCCAGCAGCTATACAGGGGGCGACGAGCAGTACTTC,CASSYTGGDEQYF
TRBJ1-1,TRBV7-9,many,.,TGTGCCAGCAGCTTCATCGGGATCCAGGCAGCTTTCTTT,CASSFIGIQAAFF
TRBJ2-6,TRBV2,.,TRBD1,TGTGCCAGCAGCCCGACAGGGCCACACTCTGGGGCCAACGTCCTGACTTTC,CASSPTGPHSGANVLTF
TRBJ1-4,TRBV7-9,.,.,TGTGCCAGCAGCTCTACGAGTGAAAAACTGTTTTTT,CASSSTSEKLFF
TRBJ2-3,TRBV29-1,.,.,TGCAGCGCTTGGTCCAGGACAGCCCTAGATACGCAGTATTTT,CSAWSRTALDTQYF
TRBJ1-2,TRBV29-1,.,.,TGCAGCGTTGAAGTTCCAGATGGCTACACCTTC,CSVEVPDGYTF
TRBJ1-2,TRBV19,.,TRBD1,TGTGCCAGTAGTGGACAGGGCGATGGCTACACCTTC,CASSGQGDGYTF
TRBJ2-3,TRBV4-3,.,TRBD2,TGCGCCAGCAGCCAAGTTTCTAGCGGGAGCACAGATACGCAGTATTTT,CASSQVSSGSTDTQYF
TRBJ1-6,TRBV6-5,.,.,TGTGCCAGCACCGGGGGGGGCTCTCCAAATTCACCCCTCCACTTT,CASTGGGSPNSPLHF
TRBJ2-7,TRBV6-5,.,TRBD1,TGTGCCAGCAGCAGGGACAGGGGGGCCTACGAGCAGTACTTC,CASSRDRGAYEQYF
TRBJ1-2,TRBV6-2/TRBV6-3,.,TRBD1,TGTGCCAGCAGTTACTCGATCGACACAGGGGGCGCGATGAACTATGGCTACACCTTC,CASSYSIDTGGAMNYGYTF
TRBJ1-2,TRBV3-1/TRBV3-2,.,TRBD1,TGTGCCAGCAGCCAAGGACAGGGGGATGGCTACACCTTC,CASSQGQGDGYTF
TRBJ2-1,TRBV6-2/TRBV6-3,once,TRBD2,TGTGCCAGCAGTATTCCCTTAGCGGGGGTAGACAATGAGCAGTTCTTC,CASSIPLAGVDNEQFF
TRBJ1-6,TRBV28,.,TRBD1,TGTGCCAGCAGCAGGACAGGGTCTAATTCACCCCTCCACTTT,CASSRTGSNSPLHF
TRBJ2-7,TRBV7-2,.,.,TGTGCCAGCAGCCCACAGGTCTTCTCCTACGAGCAGTACTTC,CASSPQVFSYEQYF
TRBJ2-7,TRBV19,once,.,TGTGCCAGTAGTATTGGGGGGGCTGGGGAGCAGTACTTC,CASSIGGAGEQYF
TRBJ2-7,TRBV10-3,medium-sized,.,TGTGCCATCAGTGAGGTAGGGTCGGGGTACGAGCAGTACTTC,CAISEVGSGYEQYF
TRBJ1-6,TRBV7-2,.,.,TGTGCCAGCAGCTTAGCCCCGGTTGGGGGCACGAATTCACCCCTCCACTTT,CASSLAPVGGTNSPLHF
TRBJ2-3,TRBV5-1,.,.,TGCGCCAGCAGCTTCGCCCTAGCATCAGATACGCAGTATTTT,CASSFALASDTQYF
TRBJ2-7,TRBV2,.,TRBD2,TGTGCCAGCAGATACGGACTAGCGGGTTCCTACGAGCAGTACTTC,CASRYGLAGSYEQYF
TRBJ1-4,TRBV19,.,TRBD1,TGTGCCACCAGGGCCCGGGACAGGATTAATGAAAAACTGTTTTTT,CATRARDRINEKLFF
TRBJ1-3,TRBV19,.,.,TGTGCCAGTAGTTCAGTCAGCTCTGGAAACACCATATATTTT,CASSSVSSGNTIYF
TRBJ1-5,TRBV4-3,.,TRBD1,TGCGCCAGCAGCCAAGACATCTTTGGACAGGGCTTGGAGCCCCAGCATTTT,CASSQDIFGQGLEPQHF
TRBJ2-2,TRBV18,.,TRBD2,TGTGCCAGCTCACCACGCGGGGGGGCGAGCACCGGGGAGCTGTTTTTT,CASSPRGGASTGELFF
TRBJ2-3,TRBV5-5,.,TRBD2,TGTGCCAGCAGCTTTCTAGCGGGAGGGGGCACAGATACGCAGTATTTT,CASSFLAGGGTDTQYF
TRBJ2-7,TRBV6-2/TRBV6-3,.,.,TGTGCCAGCAGTTACTCCCTCGGTGAGGGCTACGAGCAGTACTTC,CASSYSLGEGYEQYF
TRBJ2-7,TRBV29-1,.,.,TGCAGCGCCCGAACTTATAATGGTGAGCAGTACTTC,CSARTYNGEQYF
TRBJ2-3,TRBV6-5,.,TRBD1,TGTGCCAGCAGTCGTACAGGGGGCGCCACAGATACGCAGTATTTT,CASSRTGGATDTQYF
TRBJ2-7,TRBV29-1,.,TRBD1,TGCAGCGTTGAAGATTTTGGACAGGGCCAGCAGCTCGAGCAGTACTTC,CSVEDFGQGQQLEQYF
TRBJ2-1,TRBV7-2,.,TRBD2,TGTGCCAGCAGCTTAGGGGCTAGCGGGCCCTACAATGAGCAGTTCTTC,CASSLGASGPYNEQFF
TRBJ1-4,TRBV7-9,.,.,TGTGCCAGCAGCTTAAGGGGCATGGTGGCGAGGGAAAAACTGTTTTTT,CASSLRGMVAREKLFF
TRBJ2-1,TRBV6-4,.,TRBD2,TGTGCCAGCAGTGCCGGGTGGGGGGGCAATGAGCAGTTCTTC,CASSAGWGGNEQFF
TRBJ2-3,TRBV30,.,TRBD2,TGTGCCTGGACCTTACTAGCGAGGATTGGAGATACGCAGTATTTT,CAWTLLARIGDTQYF
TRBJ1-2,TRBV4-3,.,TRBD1,TGCGCCAGCAGCCATCCCGGACAGGCGAACTATGGCTACACCTTC,CASSHPGQANYGYTF
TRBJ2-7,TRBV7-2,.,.,TGTGCCAGCAGGCCTCTTAAGGACAGTGAGCAGTACTTC,CASRPLKDSEQYF
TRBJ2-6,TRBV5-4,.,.,TGTGCCAGCAGCCCACAGGGAATTGTTGGGGCCAACGTCCTGACTTTC,CASSPQGIVGANVLTF
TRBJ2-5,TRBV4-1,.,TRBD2,TGCGCCAGCAGCCAAGGCATTCTCCAGCGGGGGGTAGAAGAGACCCAGTACTTC,CASSQGILQRGVEETQYF